This section outlines one TCR beta chain sequence together with its context. The sample comes from a study of blood T cell repertoires in COVID-19. CDR3 length equals 15 residues. Germline assignment: CDR1 LGHNA and CDR2 YNFKEQ. Between the trimmed V and J ends, which lost 0 bases and 7 bases, there was a span of 15 bases. The table came from immunoSEQ multiplex PCR; TCRdb's copy has only in-frame clones and leaves some out. The sample holds 250,000 to 350,000 clones, roughly 87% seen once. Source material: peripheral blood. This clonotype was sampled from a woman between 50 and 59 years old who had recovered from COVID-19. V and J are TRBV4-2 and TRBJ1-2; possibly TRBD1 for D (6 bases). CDR3 DNA sequence: TGTGCCAGCAGCCAAGATGGTCAGGGGACCGCTGGCTACACCTTC. Translated: CASSQDGQGTAGYTF.